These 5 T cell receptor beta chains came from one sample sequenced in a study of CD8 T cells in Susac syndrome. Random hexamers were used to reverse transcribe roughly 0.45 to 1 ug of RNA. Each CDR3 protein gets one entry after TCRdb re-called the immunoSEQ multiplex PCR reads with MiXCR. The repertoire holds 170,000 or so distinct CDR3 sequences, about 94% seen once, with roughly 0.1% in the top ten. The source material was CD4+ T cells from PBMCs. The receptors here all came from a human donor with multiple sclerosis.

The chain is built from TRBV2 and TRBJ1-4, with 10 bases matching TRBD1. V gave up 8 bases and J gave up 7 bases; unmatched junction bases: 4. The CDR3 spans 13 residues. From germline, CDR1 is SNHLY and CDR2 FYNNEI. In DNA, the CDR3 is TGTGCCAGCCGTGGGACAGGGGCTGAAAAACTGTTTTTT. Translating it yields CASRGTGAEKLFF.

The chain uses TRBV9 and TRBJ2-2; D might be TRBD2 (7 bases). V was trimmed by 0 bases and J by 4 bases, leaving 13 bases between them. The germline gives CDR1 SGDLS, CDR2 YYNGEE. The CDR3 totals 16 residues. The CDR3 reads CASSVDEGGPTGELFF. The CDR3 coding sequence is TGTGCCAGCAGCGTAGATGAGGGGGGGCCCACCGGGGAGCTGTTTTTT.

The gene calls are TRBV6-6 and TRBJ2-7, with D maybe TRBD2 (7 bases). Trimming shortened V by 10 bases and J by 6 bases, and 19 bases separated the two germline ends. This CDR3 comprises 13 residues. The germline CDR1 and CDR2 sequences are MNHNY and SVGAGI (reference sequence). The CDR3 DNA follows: TGTGCCATCGGCGAGCGGGACAACGGCGAGCAGTACTTC. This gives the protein CAIGERDNGEQYF.

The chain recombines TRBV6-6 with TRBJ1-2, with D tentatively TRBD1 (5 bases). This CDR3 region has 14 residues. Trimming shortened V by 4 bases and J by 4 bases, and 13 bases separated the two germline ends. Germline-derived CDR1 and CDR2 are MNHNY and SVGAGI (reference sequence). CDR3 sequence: CASSSRQLIYGYTF. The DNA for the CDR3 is TGTGCCAGCAGTTCTCGACAGCTAATCTATGGCTACACCTTC.

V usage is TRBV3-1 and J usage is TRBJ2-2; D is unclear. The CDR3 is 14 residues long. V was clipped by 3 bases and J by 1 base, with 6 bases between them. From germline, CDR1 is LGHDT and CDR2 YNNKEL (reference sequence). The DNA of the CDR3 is TGTGCCAGCAGCCACGCGAAGAACACCGGGGAGCTGTTTTTT. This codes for CASSHAKNTGELFF.